What follows are 17 T cell receptor beta chains derived from one specimen sequenced in a study of cytomegalovirus exposure and HLA in healthy donors. Both 60 Vbeta primers and 13 Jbeta primers went into the PCR. Profiled with immunoSEQ multiplex PCR; TCRdb holds only in-frame clones, not every one. The sample includes 90,000 to 130,000 clones, about 70% of them seen just once. Specimen: PBMCs. These receptors came from a young man in good health and CMV-seropositive.

V gene TRBV27 combines with J gene TRBJ1-2; D is possibly TRBD1 (5 bases). V dropped 0 bases and J dropped 5 bases, with 16 bases sitting between them. Per germline, CDR1 MNHEY and CDR2 SMNVEV (reference sequence). This CDR3 contains 16 residues. CDR3 coding DNA: TGTGCCAGCAGTTTATCGGATTCCGCAGGGAAGTATGGCTACACCTTC. It specifies CASSLSDSAGKYGYTF.

The gene calls are TRBV2 and TRBJ2-3; D perhaps matches TRBD2 (5 bases). The CDR3 is 16 amino acids. Germline V lookup: CDR1 SNHLY, CDR2 FYNNEI. V gave up 7 bases and J gave up 0 bases, with 17 bases separating them. CDR3 residues: CASTPNPGISTDTQYF. The CDR3 DNA reads TGTGCCAGCACCCCTAATCCGGGGATTAGCACAGATACGCAGTATTTT.

This clone was seen only once. The rearrangement links TRBV2 to TRBJ2-3; a weak D match, TRBD2 (6 bases). The length of the CDR3 is 13 residues. Trimming cost V 7 bases and J 6 bases, with 14 bases left between them. Germline values: CDR1 SNHLY, CDR2 FYNNEI. Here the CDR3 DNA reads TGTGCCAGCATCCAGGGTCTAGCGGATACGCAGTATTTT. It translates to CASIQGLADTQYF.

In this sample, this clone turned up a few times. The CDR3 region has the DNA TGTGCCAGGGGACTGCCGTGCACAGATACGCAGTATTTT. Its protein product is CARGLPCTDTQYF. V usage is TRBV19 and J usage is TRBJ2-3; a weak D match, TRBD2 (6 bases). V lost 9 bases and J 1 base, leaving 11 bases between the germline ends. In germline, CDR1 is LNHDA, CDR2 SQIVND (reference sequence). The CDR3 sequence is 13 residues long.

The rearrangement uses TRBV15 and TRBJ2-7, with a weak D call TRBD1 (6 bases). Trimming stripped 0 bases from V and 4 bases from J, with 16 bases between. CDR1 and CDR2 from the germline V gene are LNHNV and YYDKDF (reference sequence). The CDR3 sequence is 16 residues long. CDR3 protein: CATSRDLPGTPYEQYF. The CDR3 DNA reads TGTGCCACCAGCAGAGATCTCCCCGGGACACCGTACGAGCAGTACTTC.

This chain connects TRBV5-6 to TRBJ1-5; D not certain. Germline values: CDR1 SGHDT, CDR2 YYEEEE. Trimming shortened V by 1 base and J by 4 bases, and 9 bases separated the two germline ends. This CDR3 comprises 14 residues. Here the CDR3 DNA reads TGTGCCAGCAGCTTGTTTGAGGGAAATCAGCCCCAGCATTTT. Translation: CASSLFEGNQPQHF. The whole variable domain, filled in from reference TRBV5-6 and TRBJ1-5, reads DAGVTQSPTHLIKTRGQQVTLRCSPKSGHDTVSWYQQALGQGPQFIFQYYEEEERQRGNFPDRFSGHQFPNYSSELNVNALLLGDSALYLCASSLFEGNQPQHFGDGTRLSIL.

This clone has more than one count but fewer than ten. The gene calls are TRBV4-1 and TRBJ1-1; 8 positions match TRBD1. CDR1 is MGHRA and CDR2 is YSYEKL in the germline V gene. V shed 3 bases, J shed 5 bases, and the junction held 14 bases outside the gene matches. The CDR3 runs to 17 residues. CDR3 residues: CASSQLQGVRRKTEAFF. The CDR3 nucleotides are TGCGCCAGCAGCCAGTTACAGGGGGTCCGTAGGAAGACTGAAGCTTTCTTT.

The J gene is TRBJ2-5, the V gene TRBV6-6; D is perhaps TRBD1 (5 bases). Trimming shortened V by 6 bases and J by 1 base, and 9 bases separated the two germline ends. Germline V gene lookup returns CDR1 MNHNY and CDR2 SVGAGI (reference sequence). This CDR3 comprises 13 residues. As DNA, the CDR3 is TGTGCCAGCAGCAGCAGGGTCCAAGAGACCCAGTACTTC. This translates into CASSSRVQETQYF.

J is TRBJ2-5 and V is TRBV28; D perhaps matches TRBD2 (6 bases). V was trimmed by 4 bases and J by 5 bases, leaving 20 bases between them. Germline loops: CDR1 MDHEN, CDR2 SYDVKM. The CDR3 spans 16 residues. In nucleotides, the CDR3 is TGTGCCAGCAGTTCCCTTACTAGCCCTAGCCAGGAGACCCAGTACTTC. It translates to CASSSLTSPSQETQYF. Full variable domain (outside the CDR3, taken from reference TRBV28 and TRBJ2-5): DVKVTQSSRYLVKRTGEKVFLECVQDMDHENMFWYRQDPGLGLRLIYFSYDVKMKEKGDIPEGYSVSREKKERFSLILESASTNQTSMYLCASSSLTSPSQETQYFGPGTRLLVL.

In this sample, this clone turned up a few times. The rearrangement joins TRBV4-1 to TRBJ1-1; D not certain. The CDR3 covers 14 residues. Germline V CDR1 and CDR2: MGHRA, YSYEKL. The V end was cut by 2 bases, the J end by 2 bases, with 9 bases between. The CDR3 DNA reads TGCGCCAGCAGCCAACAGAGGGTTAACACTGAAGCTTTCTTT. Amino acids: CASSQQRVNTEAFF.

This clone was counted at least ten times. The genes are TRBV7-2 and TRBJ2-1; a weak D match, TRBD2 (6 bases). Trimming took 1 base from V and 4 from J, leaving 11 bases between them. The CDR3 has 15 amino acids. CDR1 and CDR2 (germline): SGHTA, FQGNSA. CDR3 DNA sequence: TGTGCCAGCAGCTTAGGCCCAGGGACTTACAATGAGCAGTTCTTC. It translates to CASSLGPGTYNEQFF.

This chain joins TRBV30 and TRBJ1-2; no clear D. CDR3 size: 13 residues. Germline CDR1 is GTSNPN and CDR2 is SVGIG (reference sequence). With 3 bases removed from V and 3 bases from J, the gap between germline ends came to 11 bases. Written as DNA, the CDR3 is TGTGCCTGGAGGAGGGCAAGGGACTATGGCTACACCTTC. It codes for CAWRRARDYGYTF.

The chain recombines TRBV14 with TRBJ1-1; no reliable D call. Trimming cost V 4 bases and J 10 bases, with 13 bases left between them. Germline V CDR1 and CDR2: SGHDN, FVKESK. The CDR3 is 12 residues long. CDR3 sequence reads: CASSPTQVGAFF. CDR3 sequence (DNA): TGTGCCAGCAGCCCTACCCAAGTTGGAGCTTTCTTT.

The CDR3 loop reads CASSATGLRSYGYTF. CDR3 DNA: TGTGCCAGCAGCGCAACAGGCCTCAGGAGCTATGGCTACACCTTC. The rearrangement uses TRBV9 and TRBJ1-2, with D possibly TRBD1 on 5 matching bases. The length of the CDR3 is 15 residues. V was trimmed by 3 bases and J by 4 bases, leaving 16 bases between them. Germline-derived CDR1 and CDR2 are SGDLS and YYNGEE. The full variable domain, completed using reference TRBV9 and TRBJ1-2, is DSGVTQTPKHLITATGQRVTLRCSPRSGDLSVYWYQQSLDQGLQFLIQYYNGEERAKGNILERFSAQQFPDLHSELNLSSLELGDSALYFCASSATGLRSYGYTFGSGTRLTVV.

Only a few counts were recorded for this clone. The chain is built from TRBV10-3 and TRBJ1-5; no definite D call. Looked up from germline, CDR1 is ENHRY and CDR2 is SYGVKD. V dropped 3 bases and J dropped 3 bases, with 12 bases sitting between them. The CDR3 totals 15 residues. The CDR3 region is CAISDPEAINQPQHF. As DNA, the CDR3 is TGTGCCATCAGTGACCCGGAGGCTATCAATCAGCCCCAGCATTTT.

This clone turned up a few times. The chain uses TRBV30 and TRBJ2-5; possibly TRBD2 for D (6 bases). CDR1 is GTSNPN and CDR2 is SVGIG in the germline V gene (reference sequence). Trimming cost V 4 bases and J 2 bases, with 11 bases left between them. This CDR3 region has 13 residues. CDR3 loop: CAWKRGGQETQYF. CDR3 DNA sequence: TGTGCCTGGAAGAGGGGAGGTCAAGAGACCCAGTACTTC.

The rearrangement links TRBV7-2 to TRBJ1-2; 7 bases align to TRBD1. Trimming removed 1 base from V and 0 bases from J; junction bases left unmatched: 8. Germline V gives CDR1 SGHTA, CDR2 FQGNSA. The CDR3 is made up of 17 amino acids. CDR3 loop: CASSLEAGTVANYGYTF. The CDR3 DNA reads TGTGCCAGCAGCTTAGAGGCCGGGACAGTTGCTAACTATGGCTACACCTTC.